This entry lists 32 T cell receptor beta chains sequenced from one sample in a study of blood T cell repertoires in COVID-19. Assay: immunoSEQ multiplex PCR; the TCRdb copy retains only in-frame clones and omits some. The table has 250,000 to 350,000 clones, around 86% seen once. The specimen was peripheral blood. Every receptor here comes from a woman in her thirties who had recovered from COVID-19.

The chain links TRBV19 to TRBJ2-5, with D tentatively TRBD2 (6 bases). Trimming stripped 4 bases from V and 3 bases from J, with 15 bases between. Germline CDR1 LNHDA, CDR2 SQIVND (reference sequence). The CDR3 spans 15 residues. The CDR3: CASSRVAELEETQYF. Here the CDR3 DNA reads TGTGCCAGTAGTAGAGTAGCGGAACTTGAAGAGACCCAGTACTTC.

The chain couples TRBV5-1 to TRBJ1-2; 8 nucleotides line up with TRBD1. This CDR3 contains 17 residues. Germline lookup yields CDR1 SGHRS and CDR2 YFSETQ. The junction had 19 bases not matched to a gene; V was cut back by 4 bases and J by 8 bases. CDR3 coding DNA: TGCGCCAGCAGCCTCTCTTCCCGAGACAGGGGTCGACACGGCTACACCTTC. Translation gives CASSLSSRDRGRHGYTF.

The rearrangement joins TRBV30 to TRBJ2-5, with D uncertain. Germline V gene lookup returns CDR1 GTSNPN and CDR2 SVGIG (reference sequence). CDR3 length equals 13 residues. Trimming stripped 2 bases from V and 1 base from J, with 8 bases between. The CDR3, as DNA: TGTGCCTGGAGTCCTGGTAGCCAAGAGACCCAGTACTTC. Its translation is CAWSPGSQETQYF.

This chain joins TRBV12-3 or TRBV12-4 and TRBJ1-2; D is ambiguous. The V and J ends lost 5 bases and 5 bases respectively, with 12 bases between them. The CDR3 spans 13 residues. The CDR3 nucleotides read TGTGCCAGCAGTCCTGGGAGATCATATGGCTACACCTTC. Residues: CASSPGRSYGYTF.

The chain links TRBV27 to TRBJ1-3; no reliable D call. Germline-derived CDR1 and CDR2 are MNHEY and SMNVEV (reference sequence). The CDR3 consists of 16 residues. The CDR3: CDTTTEGANSGNTIYF. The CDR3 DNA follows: TGTGACACCACCACAGAGGGAGCGAACTCTGGAAACACCATATATTTT.

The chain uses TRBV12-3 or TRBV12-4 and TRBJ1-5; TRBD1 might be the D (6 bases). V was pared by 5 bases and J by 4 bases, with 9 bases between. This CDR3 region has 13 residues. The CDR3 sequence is CASSGQPNQPQHF. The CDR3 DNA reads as TGTGCCAGCAGTGGACAGCCTAATCAGCCCCAGCATTTT.

The CDR3 DNA is TGTGCCAGCAGCCAAGTCACCGGAGTTAGCACAGATACGCAGTATTTT. The encoded protein is CASSQVTGVSTDTQYF. V usage is TRBV4-2 and J usage is TRBJ2-3; no firm D call. CDR3 length equals 16 residues. Trimming removed 1 base at V and 0 bases at J, with 11 bases between. CDR1 LGHNA and CDR2 YNFKEQ come from the germline V gene.

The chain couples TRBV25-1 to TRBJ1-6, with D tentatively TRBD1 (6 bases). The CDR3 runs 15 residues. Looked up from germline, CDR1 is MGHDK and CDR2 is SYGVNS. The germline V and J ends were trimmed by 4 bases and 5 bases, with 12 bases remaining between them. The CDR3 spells CASSATGQDNSPLHF. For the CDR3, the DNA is TGTGCCAGCAGTGCAACGGGACAAGATAATTCACCCCTCCACTTT.

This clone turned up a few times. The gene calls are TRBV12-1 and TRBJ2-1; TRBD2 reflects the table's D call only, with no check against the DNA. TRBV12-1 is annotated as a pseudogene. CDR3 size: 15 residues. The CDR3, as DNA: TGTGCCAGCAGCCATCCGGGACTAGTCCACAATGAGCAGTTCTTC. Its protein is CASSHPGLVHNEQFF.

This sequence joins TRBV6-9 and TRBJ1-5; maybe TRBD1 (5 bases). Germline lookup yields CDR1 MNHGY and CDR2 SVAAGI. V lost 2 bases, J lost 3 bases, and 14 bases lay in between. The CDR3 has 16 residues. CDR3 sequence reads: CASSYRVGQANQPQHF. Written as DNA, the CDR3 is TGTGCCAGCAGTTATCGGGTGGGGCAGGCCAATCAGCCCCAGCATTTT.

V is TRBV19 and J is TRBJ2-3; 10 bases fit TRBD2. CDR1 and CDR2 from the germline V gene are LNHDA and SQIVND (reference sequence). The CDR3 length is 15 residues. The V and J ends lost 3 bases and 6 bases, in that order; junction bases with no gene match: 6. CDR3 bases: TGTGCCAGTAGTATCCCTAGCGGGAGTGTTGATACGCAGTATTTT. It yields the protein CASSIPSGSVDTQYF.

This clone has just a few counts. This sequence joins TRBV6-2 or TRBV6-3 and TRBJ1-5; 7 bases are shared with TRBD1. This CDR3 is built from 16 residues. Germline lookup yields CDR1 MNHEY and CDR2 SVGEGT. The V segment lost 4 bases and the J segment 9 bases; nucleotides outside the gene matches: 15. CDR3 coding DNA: TGTGCCAGCAGTTCCCAGACAGGGCGGGCAGGGAGGCCCCAGCATTTT. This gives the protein CASSSQTGRAGRPQHF.

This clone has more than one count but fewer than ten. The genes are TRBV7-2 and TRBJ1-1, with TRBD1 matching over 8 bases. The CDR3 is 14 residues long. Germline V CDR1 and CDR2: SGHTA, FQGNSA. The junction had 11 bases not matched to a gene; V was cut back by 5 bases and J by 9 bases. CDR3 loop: CASSEPGQEYKAFF. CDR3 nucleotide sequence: TGTGCCAGCAGCGAGCCGGGACAGGAGTATAAAGCTTTCTTT.

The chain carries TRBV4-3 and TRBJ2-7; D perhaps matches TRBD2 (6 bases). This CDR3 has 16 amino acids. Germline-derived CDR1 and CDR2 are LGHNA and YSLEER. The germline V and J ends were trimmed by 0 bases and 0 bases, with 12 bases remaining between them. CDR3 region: CASSQDLRGFSYEQYF. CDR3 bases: TGCGCCAGCAGCCAAGATCTTCGGGGGTTCTCCTACGAGCAGTACTTC.

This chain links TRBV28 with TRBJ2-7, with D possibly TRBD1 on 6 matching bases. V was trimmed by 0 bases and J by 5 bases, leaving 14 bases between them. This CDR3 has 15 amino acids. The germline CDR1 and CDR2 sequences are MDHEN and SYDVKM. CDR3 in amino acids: CASSLWFGQFNEQYF. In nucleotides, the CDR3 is TGTGCCAGCAGTTTATGGTTTGGACAGTTTAACGAGCAGTACTTC.

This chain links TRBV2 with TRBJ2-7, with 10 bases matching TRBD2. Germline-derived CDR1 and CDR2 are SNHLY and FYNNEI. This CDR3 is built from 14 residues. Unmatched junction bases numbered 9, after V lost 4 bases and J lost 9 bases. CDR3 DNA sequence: TGTGCCAGCAGTGTTCCTAGCGGGAGATCTGGGCAGTACTTC. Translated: CASSVPSGRSGQYF. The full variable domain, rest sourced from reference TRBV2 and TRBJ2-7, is EPEVTQTPSHQVTQMGQEVILRCVPISNHLYFYWYRQILGQKVEFLVSFYNNEISEKSEIFDDQFSVERPDGSNFTLKIRSTKLEDSAMYFCASSVPSGRSGQYFGPGTRLTVT.

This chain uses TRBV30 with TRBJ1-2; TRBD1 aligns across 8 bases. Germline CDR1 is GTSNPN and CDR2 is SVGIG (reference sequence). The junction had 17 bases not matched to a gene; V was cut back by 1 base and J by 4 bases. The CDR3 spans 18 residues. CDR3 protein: CAWSGVWGQAAGGYGYTF. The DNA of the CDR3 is TGTGCCTGGAGTGGGGTGTGGGGACAGGCCGCTGGGGGCTATGGCTACACCTTC.

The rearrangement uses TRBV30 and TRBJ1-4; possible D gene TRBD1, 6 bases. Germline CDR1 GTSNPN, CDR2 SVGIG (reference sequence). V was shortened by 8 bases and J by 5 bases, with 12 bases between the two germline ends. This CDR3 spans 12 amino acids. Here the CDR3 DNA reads TGTGCCCGCGGACAGCCAAATGAAAAACTGTTTTTT. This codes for CARGQPNEKLFF.

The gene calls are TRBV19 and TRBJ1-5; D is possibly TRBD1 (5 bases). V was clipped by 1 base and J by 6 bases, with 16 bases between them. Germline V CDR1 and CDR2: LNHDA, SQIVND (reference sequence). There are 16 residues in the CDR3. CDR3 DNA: TGTGCCAGTAGTATAGGGGCCCGGGGGGAAGGTCAGCCCCAGCATTTT. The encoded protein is CASSIGARGEGQPQHF.

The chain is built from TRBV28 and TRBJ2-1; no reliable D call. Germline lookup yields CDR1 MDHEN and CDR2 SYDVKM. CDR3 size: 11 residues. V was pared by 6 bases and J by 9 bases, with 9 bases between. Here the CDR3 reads CASRRSTEQFF. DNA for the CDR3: TGTGCCAGCAGGCGATCCACTGAGCAGTTCTTC.

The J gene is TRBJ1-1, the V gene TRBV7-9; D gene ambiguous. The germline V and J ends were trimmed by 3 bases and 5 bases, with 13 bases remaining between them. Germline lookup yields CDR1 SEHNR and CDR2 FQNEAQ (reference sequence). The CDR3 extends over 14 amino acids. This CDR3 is CASSFSAGGTEAFF. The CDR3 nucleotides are TGTGCCAGCAGCTTTTCCGCAGGTGGGACTGAAGCTTTCTTT.

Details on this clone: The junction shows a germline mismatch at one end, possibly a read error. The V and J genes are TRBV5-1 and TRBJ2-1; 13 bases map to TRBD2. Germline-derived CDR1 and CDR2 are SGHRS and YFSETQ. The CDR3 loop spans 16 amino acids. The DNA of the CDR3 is TGCGCCGGCAGCGTGGGACTAGCGGGGACCTACAATGAGCAGTTCTTC. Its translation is CAGSVGLAGTYNEQFF.

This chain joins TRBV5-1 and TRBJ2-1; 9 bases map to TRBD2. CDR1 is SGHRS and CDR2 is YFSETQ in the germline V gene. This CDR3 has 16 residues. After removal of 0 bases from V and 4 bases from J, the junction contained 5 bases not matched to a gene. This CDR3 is CASSLEASGTYNEQFF. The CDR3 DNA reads TGCGCCAGCAGCTTGGAGGCTAGCGGGACGTACAATGAGCAGTTCTTC.

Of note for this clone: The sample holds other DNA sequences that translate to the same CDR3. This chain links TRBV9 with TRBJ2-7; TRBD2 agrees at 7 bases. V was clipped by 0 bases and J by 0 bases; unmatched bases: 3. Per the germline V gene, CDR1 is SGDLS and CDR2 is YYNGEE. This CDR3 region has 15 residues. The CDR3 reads CASSVGLADSYEQYF. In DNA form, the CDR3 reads TGTGCCAGCAGCGTAGGCCTAGCGGACTCCTACGAGCAGTACTTC. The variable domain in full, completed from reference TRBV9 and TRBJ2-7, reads DSGVTQTPKHLITATGQRVTLRCSPRSGDLSVYWYQQSLDQGLQFLIQYYNGEERAKGNILERFSAQQFPDLHSELNLSSLELGDSALYFCASSVGLADSYEQYFGPGTRLTVT.

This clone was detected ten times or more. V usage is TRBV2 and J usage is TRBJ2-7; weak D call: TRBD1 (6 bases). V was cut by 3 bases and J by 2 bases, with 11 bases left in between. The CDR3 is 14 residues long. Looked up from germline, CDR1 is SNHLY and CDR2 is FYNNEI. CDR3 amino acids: CASSERGQTYEQYF. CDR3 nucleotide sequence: TGTGCCAGCAGTGAGAGGGGACAAACCTACGAGCAGTACTTC.

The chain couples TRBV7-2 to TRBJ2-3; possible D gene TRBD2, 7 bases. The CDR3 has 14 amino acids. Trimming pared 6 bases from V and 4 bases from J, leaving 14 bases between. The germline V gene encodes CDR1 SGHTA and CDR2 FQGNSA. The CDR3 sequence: CASSQRGAADTQYF. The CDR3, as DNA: TGTGCCAGCAGTCAACGGGGGGCGGCAGATACGCAGTATTTT.

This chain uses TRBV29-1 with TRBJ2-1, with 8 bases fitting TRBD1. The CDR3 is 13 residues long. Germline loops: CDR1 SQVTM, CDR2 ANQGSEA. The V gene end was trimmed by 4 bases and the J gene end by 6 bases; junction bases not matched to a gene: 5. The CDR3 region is CSVAQGVSNEQFF. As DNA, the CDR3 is TGCAGCGTTGCACAGGGGGTCTCCAATGAGCAGTTCTTC.

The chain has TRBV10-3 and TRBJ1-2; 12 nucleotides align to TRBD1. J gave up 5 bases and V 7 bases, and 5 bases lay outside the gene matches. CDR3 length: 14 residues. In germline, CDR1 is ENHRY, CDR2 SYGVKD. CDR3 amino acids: CAIKGQGAGYGYTF. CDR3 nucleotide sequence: TGTGCCATCAAGGGACAGGGGGCAGGATATGGCTACACCTTC.

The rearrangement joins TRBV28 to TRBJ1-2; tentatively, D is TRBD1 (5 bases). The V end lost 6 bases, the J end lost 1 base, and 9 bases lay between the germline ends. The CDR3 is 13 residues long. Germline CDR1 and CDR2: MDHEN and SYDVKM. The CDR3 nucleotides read TGTGCCAGCAGCAGACAGTTTAACTATGGCTACACCTTC. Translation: CASSRQFNYGYTF.

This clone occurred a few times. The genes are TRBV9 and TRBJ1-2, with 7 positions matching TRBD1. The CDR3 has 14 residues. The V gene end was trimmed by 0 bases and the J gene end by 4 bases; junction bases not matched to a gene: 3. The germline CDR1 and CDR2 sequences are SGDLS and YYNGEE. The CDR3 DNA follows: TGTGCCAGCAGCGTAGTCGGACAGGCCTATGGCTACACCTTC. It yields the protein CASSVVGQAYGYTF.

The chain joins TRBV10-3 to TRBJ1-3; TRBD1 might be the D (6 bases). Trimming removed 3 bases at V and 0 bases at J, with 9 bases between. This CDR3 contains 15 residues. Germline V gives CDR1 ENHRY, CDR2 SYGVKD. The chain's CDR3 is CAISDTRGSGNTIYF. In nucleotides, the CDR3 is TGTGCCATCAGTGACACCAGGGGCTCTGGAAACACCATATATTTT.

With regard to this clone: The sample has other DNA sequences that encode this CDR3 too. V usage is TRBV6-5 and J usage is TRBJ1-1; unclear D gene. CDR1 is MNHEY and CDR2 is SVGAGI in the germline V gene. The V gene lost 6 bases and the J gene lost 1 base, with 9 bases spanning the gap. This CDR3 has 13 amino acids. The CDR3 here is CASSIAGNTEAFF. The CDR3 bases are TGTGCCAGCAGCATCGCGGGGAACACTGAAGCTTTCTTT.